This T cell receptor beta chain was found in a study of cytomegalovirus exposure and HLA in healthy donors. Study-wide points: The authors later found HLA-associated TCR beta chains more clonally expanded than equally common others.

The PCR employed 60 Vbeta primers together with 13 Jbeta primers. The protocol was immunoSEQ multiplex PCR, while the TCRdb copy is restricted to in-frame clones and leaves out a portion. Altogether approximately 130,000 clones are present, about three quarters being singletons, with the ten largest covering about 2.4%. In regard to this clone: Its antigen is undetermined.

The sequence was collected from a woman in her sixties or seventies in good health and CMV-seropositive. Sequencing was done on a sample of PBMCs.

The CDR3: CASSDTGTGKEKLFF. CDR3 nucleotide sequence: TGCGCCAGCAGTGATACCGGGACAGGCAAGGAAAAACTGTTTTTT. V is TRBV10-2 and J is TRBJ1-4; TRBD1 aligns across 8 bases. V gave up 3 bases and J gave up 8 bases; unmatched junction bases: 8. From germline, CDR1 is WSHSY and CDR2 SAAADI. The CDR3 extends over 15 amino acids.